These T cell receptor beta chains were read from a single sample in a study of blood T cell repertoires in COVID-19. Method: immunoSEQ multiplex PCR; TCRdb's copy keeps in-frame clones and lacks some. The table includes fewer than 300,000 clones, 80% to 90% detected once. Sequencing was performed on PBMCs or T cells enriched from blood (not recorded which). The receptor source for this set is a woman in her twenties or thirties who had recovered from COVID-19. CDR3s include the opening cysteine and the closing phenylalanine or tryptophan. A D gene is named only where the DNA matches it firmly. Not every row has a clone size; where given, it reads once, few, many or a size class.

.	.	TRBV28	TRBJ2-7	TGTGCCAGCAGCCGAAGGGGGGAGCAGTACTTC	CASSRRGEQYF
.	.	TRBV12-3/TRBV12-4	TRBJ1-1	TGTGCCAGCAGTTACACAGGGGAAGCTTTCTTT	CASSYTGEAFF
.	.	TRBV11-3	TRBJ2-7	TGTGCCAGCAGCTTAGGGCGAGGCGAGCAGTACTTC	CASSLGRGEQYF
.	.	TRBV3-1/TRBV3-2	TRBJ1-5	TGTGCCAGCAGCCAAGGGGGCGGGGGCAATCAGCCCCAGCATTTT	CASSQGGGGNQPQHF
few	.	TRBV5-1	TRBJ1-1	TGCGCCAGCAGCTTGCGGTACGCAGGTTCCCCGAACACTGAAGCTTTCTTT	CASSLRYAGSPNTEAFF
.	.	TRBV7-9	TRBJ1-5	TGTGCCAGCAGCTTAGGTGGAGCCGGGCAGCCCCAGCATTTT	CASSLGGAGQPQHF
.	.	TRBV11-2	TRBJ1-3	TGTGCCAGCAGTATTATCAGGGGTGGATCTGGAAACACCATATATTTT	CASSIIRGGSGNTIYF
.	.	TRBV27	TRBJ1-6	TGTGCCAGCAAACCCCGGGGCCAGGGGTATTCACCCCTCCACTTT	CASKPRGQGYSPLHF
.	.	TRBV5-1	TRBJ2-7	TGCGCCAGCAGAGCGGGTTTCTACGAGCAGTACTTC	CASRAGFYEQYF
.	TRBD1	TRBV19	TRBJ2-7	TGTGCCAGTAGTTACAGGCCAGGGGGCCTCTACGAGCAGTACTTC	CASSYRPGGLYEQYF
.	.	TRBV27	TRBJ1-2	TGTGCCAGCAGCTCCCGAACCACAGGGTTTTTTGGCTACACCTTC	CASSSRTTGFFGYTF
.	.	TRBV28	TRBJ1-4	TGTGCCAGCAGTTCCCTCCTGGGTCAGGCCGGAAGCCCTAATGAAAAACTGTTTTTT	CASSSLLGQAGSPNEKLFF
.	.	TRBV28	TRBJ1-2	TGTGCCAGCAGTTTACGTCAGGGTGGCTACACCTTC	CASSLRQGGYTF
once	TRBD1	TRBV10-3	TRBJ2-7	TGTGCCATCAACGGACAGGGGTCGTACGAGCAGTACTTC	CAINGQGSYEQYF
.	TRBD2	TRBV24-1	TRBJ2-1	TGTGCCACCAGTGATTCGATGGCTAGCGGGGACACCTACAATGAGCAGTTCTTC	CATSDSMASGDTYNEQFF
once	TRBD1	TRBV19	TRBJ2-1	TGTGCCAGTAGTATGGACAGGGTGGAATACAATGAGCAGTTCTTC	CASSMDRVEYNEQFF
.	.	TRBV7-2	TRBJ1-5	TGTGCCAGCAGCTCCCGGGGGAATCAGCCCCAGCATTTT	CASSSRGNQPQHF
.	TRBD1	TRBV15	TRBJ2-7	TGTGCCACCAGCGTCGGGACAGGGGGCGCGAAAGCCTACGAGCAGTACTTC	CATSVGTGGAKAYEQYF
.	TRBD1	TRBV18	TRBJ1-2	TGTGCCAGCTCACCAGGGACAGGTGATAACTATGGCTACACCTTC	CASSPGTGDNYGYTF
.	.	TRBV5-1	TRBJ1-1	TGCGCCAGCAGCTTGCTCTCTGAGCAAGAAGCTTTCTTT	CASSLLSEQEAFF
once	.	TRBV28	TRBJ2-1	TGTGCCAGCAGTTTGACAGCAGTCTACAATGAGCAGTTCTTC	CASSLTAVYNEQFF
.	.	TRBV10-3	TRBJ2-2	TGTGCCATCAGTGAGTCACAGGCAATCGGGGAGCTGTTTTTT	CAISESQAIGELFF
.	TRBD2	TRBV29-1	TRBJ2-5	TGCAGCGTTGAAGACCCCGGTTTAGCGGGGTCTCAAGAGACCCAGTACTTC	CSVEDPGLAGSQETQYF
.	.	TRBV6-5	TRBJ2-7	TGTGCCAGCAGCGTATCCGGGAAATACGAGCAGTACTTC	CASSVSGKYEQYF
.	.	TRBV5-6	TRBJ2-1	TGTGCCAGCAGCTTGTCGGGATACGAGCAGTTCTTC	CASSLSGYEQFF
.	.	TRBV2	TRBJ1-5	TGTGCCAGCAATCTGGACGAGGGAGCGATTTATAGCAATCAGCCCCAGCATTTT	CASNLDEGAIYSNQPQHF
.	.	TRBV18	TRBJ2-2	TGTGCCAGCTCACCACCCGTACGAGGGAACACCGGGGAGCTGTTTTTT	CASSPPVRGNTGELFF
.	.	TRBV27	TRBJ2-2	TGTGCCAGCAGTTTATCCCCTTCGCGGCAGCTTAACACCGGGGAGCTGTTTTTT	CASSLSPSRQLNTGELFF
.	TRBD1	TRBV5-1	TRBJ2-7	TGCGCCAGCGGACAGGGGTCCACCTACGAGCAGTACTTC	CASGQGSTYEQYF
.	.	TRBV19	TRBJ1-5	TGTGCCAGTAGTATTAAGTCAGACTCAAGCAATCAGCCCCAGCATTTT	CASSIKSDSSNQPQHF
.	.	TRBV28	TRBJ2-2	TGTGCCAGCAGTCCCCTTCAAGCTCCCCCCGGGGAGCTGTTTTTT	CASSPLQAPPGELFF
.	.	TRBV2	TRBJ1-3	TGTGCCAGCACCACAGGAGCAGGAAACACCATATATTTT	CASTTGAGNTIYF
.	TRBD1	TRBV18	TRBJ2-5	TGTGCCAGCTCACCACTTCTCGGGACAGGGGACCCCCAAGAGACCCAGTACTTC	CASSPLLGTGDPQETQYF
.	.	TRBV30	TRBJ1-6	TGTGCCTGGAGTGTACAGGAGAATTCACCCCTCCACTTT	CAWSVQENSPLHF
once	.	TRBV6-1	TRBJ2-4	TGTGCCAGCAGTGACCAGACACCCTCGGACATTCAGTACTTC	CASSDQTPSDIQYF
.	TRBD1	TRBV5-6	TRBJ1-1	TGTGCCAGCTATAACTCGGACAGGGGGAAGGGGAACACTGAAGCTTTCTTT	CASYNSDRGKGNTEAFF
.	.	TRBV14	TRBJ1-2	TGTGCCAGCAGCCAAGATTTTCTACCAGGGTCGTCCCTTTTGTGGTTGTCCGACTATGGCTACACCTTC	CASSQDFLPGSSLLWLSDYGYTF
few	.	TRBV6-4	TRBJ2-2	TGTGCCAGCAGTGAGGTTCCTACCACCGGGGAGCTGTTTTTT	CASSEVPTTGELFF
.	.	TRBV11-2	TRBJ1-6	TGTGCCAGCAGCTTCGGGGAGCCCATCTATAATTCACCCCTCCACTTT	CASSFGEPIYNSPLHF
.	.	TRBV4-1	TRBJ2-1	TGCGCCAGCAGCCGGGACTTCGCCGGCTCCTACAATGAGCAGTTCTTC	CASSRDFAGSYNEQFF
.	.	TRBV30	TRBJ1-3	TGTGCTTCAGAAGTGTTCTCTGGAAACACCATATATTTT	CASEVFSGNTIYF
.	TRBD2	TRBV3-1/TRBV3-2	TRBJ2-3	TGTGCCAGCAGCCATCCACTAGCGGGAACAGATACGCAGTATTTT	CASSHPLAGTDTQYF
.	.	TRBV5-6	TRBJ2-1	TGTGCCAGCCTTCGGGTACGAAACAATGAGCAGTTCTTC	CASLRVRNNEQFF
once	TRBD2	TRBV25-1	TRBJ2-3	TGTGCCAGCAGTGAGGGGGGGGCTAGCGGGTCTAACACAGATACGCAGTATTTT	CASSEGGASGSNTDTQYF
.	.	TRBV28	TRBJ1-3	TGTGCCAGCAGGGAAACAGGAGCTGGAAACACCATATATTTT	CASRETGAGNTIYF
.	TRBD1	TRBV6-6	TRBJ2-2	TGTGCCAGCAGTCGCTCGGGACAGGGGGTTTTTACCGGGGAGCTGTTTTTT	CASSRSGQGVFTGELFF
.	.	TRBV2	TRBJ1-1	TGTGCCAGCAGTGGGGGACATAACACTGAAGCTTTCTTT	CASSGGHNTEAFF
.	TRBD1	TRBV7-3	TRBJ2-6	TGTGCCAGCAGCGACCGGGACAGGTATAGCGGGGCCAACGTCCTGACTTTC	CASSDRDRYSGANVLTF
.	.	TRBV10-3	TRBJ2-3	TGTGCCATCAGGGGGGGTCGGACAGATACGCAGTATTTT	CAIRGGRTDTQYF
.	TRBD2	TRBV19	TRBJ2-1	TGTGCCAGTAGTGTCCTAGCGGGAGGGCCAGAAGAGCAGTTCTTC	CASSVLAGGPEEQFF